The 16 T cell receptor beta chains below come from one sample, sequenced in a study of neurological immune-mediated disorders. MiXCR was run by TCRdb on the 5' RACE reads, yielding one entry per CDR3 protein. The sample consists of about 70,000 distinct CDR3 sequences, about 5% of them appearing once. The sample consisted of PBMCs. The source of these receptors is a woman in her 70s with multiple sclerosis.

This clonotype was observed many times. The V and J genes are TRBV5-1 and TRBJ2-1, with D perhaps TRBD1 (5 bases). V lost 3 bases, J lost 6 bases, and 16 bases lay in between. Looked up from germline, CDR1 is SGHRS and CDR2 is YFSETQ. The CDR3 is 15 amino acids. CDR3 sequence: CASSSPTTAPNEQFF. CDR3 DNA: TGCGCCAGCAGCTCGCCGACGACAGCCCCCAATGAGCAGTTCTTC.

This clonotype was picked up many times. The chain is built from TRBV27 and TRBJ1-3, with D maybe TRBD1 (6 bases). The V end lost 5 bases, the J end lost 2 bases, and 7 bases lay between the germline ends. CDR3 length equals 13 residues. The germline CDR1 and CDR2 sequences are MNHEY and SMNVEV (reference sequence). The CDR3, as DNA: TGTGCCAGCAGTCACAGGGCTGGAAACACCATATATTTT. This encodes CASSHRAGNTIYF.

Many counts were recorded for this clonotype. J is TRBJ1-2 and V is TRBV5-6; D ambiguous. Germline V gives CDR1 SGHDT, CDR2 YYEEEE. V lost 1 base to trimming and J lost 14 bases, with 12 bases between them. The CDR3 spans 11 residues. CDR3 loop: CASSLLSEKTF. The CDR3 bases are TGTGCCAGCAGCTTGTTGTCCGAAAAGACCTTC.

With respect to this clonotype: Being one base from a much bigger clone, this may be a read error. The CDR3 reads CDSSLGVGEQYF. The CDR3 DNA reads TGTGACAGCAGCTTGGGAGTGGGCGAGCAGTACTTC. The V call is TRBV25-1, the J call TRBJ2-7, with D perhaps matching TRBD2 (5 bases). This CDR3 is 12 amino acids long. From germline, CDR1 is MGHDK and CDR2 SYGVNS.

This clonotype was seen at least ten times. The chain is built from TRBV9 and TRBJ1-3; D is unclear. The CDR3 has 16 amino acids. Looked up from germline, CDR1 is SGDLS and CDR2 is YYNGEE. The germline V and J ends were trimmed by 0 bases and 0 bases, with 10 bases remaining between them. CDR3 nucleotide sequence: TGTGCCAGCAGCGTAGGTGGCAAGAGCTCTGGAAACACCATATATTTT. As protein: CASSVGGKSSGNTIYF. The full variable domain, rest sourced from reference TRBV9 and TRBJ1-3, is DSGVTQTPKHLITATGQRVTLRCSPRSGDLSVYWYQQSLDQGLQFLIQYYNGEERAKGNILERFSAQQFPDLHSELNLSSLELGDSALYFCASSVGGKSSGNTIYFGEGSWLTVV.

This clonotype appeared many times. The V call is TRBV3-1, the J call TRBJ2-3; 12 bases agree with TRBD2. With 4 bases clipped from V and 3 bases from J, the junction kept 2 bases outside the gene matches. CDR1 LGHDT and CDR2 YNNKEL come from the germline V gene (reference sequence). The CDR3 runs 15 residues. The CDR3 spells CASSRTSGKTDTQYF. The CDR3 DNA sequence: TGTGCCAGCAGCCGGACTAGCGGGAAGACAGATACGCAGTATTTT.

The sample holds many counts of this clonotype. The chain links TRBV20-1 to TRBJ2-5; no clear D gene. The V gene lost 3 bases and the J gene lost 2 bases, with 7 bases spanning the gap. CDR1 and CDR2 from the germline V gene are DFQATT and SNEGSKA (reference sequence). This CDR3 has 12 amino acids. The CDR3 reads CSASLGQETQYF. The CDR3 coding sequence is TGCAGTGCTAGTTTGGGACAAGAGACCCAGTACTTC.

This clonotype was detected many times. V and J are TRBV9 and TRBJ1-1; D unclear. The V gene's germline CDR1 is SGDLS and CDR2 YYNGEE. V lost 4 bases, J lost 8 bases, and 12 bases lay in between. The CDR3 runs 12 residues. The CDR3 DNA reads as TGTGCCAGCAGCCCCTCCAGCCAGGAAGCTTTCTTT. Translating gives CASSPSSQEAFF.

Many counts were recorded for this clonotype. The V call is TRBV20-1, the J call TRBJ1-1; unclear D gene. The CDR3 runs 13 residues. From germline, CDR1 is DFQATT and CDR2 SNEGSKA (reference sequence). The ends were cut back, 3 bases at V and 1 base at J, with 9 bases in the middle. The CDR3 DNA follows: TGCAGTGCTAGGGGTCAGGCGAACACTGAAGCTTTCTTT. Protein: CSARGQANTEAFF.

Ten or more counts support this clonotype. The rearrangement links TRBV7-3 to TRBJ1-6; no reliable D call. The CDR3 covers 14 residues. Germline CDR1 is SGHTA and CDR2 is FQGTGA. Trimming pared 2 bases from V and 7 bases from J, leaving 9 bases between. In DNA, the CDR3 is TGTGCCAGCAGCTTATGGGCAGAAAATTCACCCCTCCACTTT. Protein sequence: CASSLWAENSPLHF.

This clonotype was picked up a small number of times. The rearrangement joins TRBV9 to TRBJ2-3, with 9 nucleotides matching TRBD1. From germline, CDR1 is SGDLS and CDR2 YYNGEE. The CDR3 totals 13 residues. The V and J ends lost 2 bases and 6 bases, in that order; junction bases with no gene match: 1. In DNA form, the CDR3 reads TGTGCCAGCAGCGTTGGACAGGGGGATACGCAGTATTTT. Protein: CASSVGQGDTQYF.

Ten or more counts support this clonotype. This chain connects TRBV5-1 to TRBJ2-1; no definite D call. This CDR3 region has 14 residues. Trimming took 4 bases from V and 6 from J, leaving 14 bases between them. In germline, CDR1 is SGHRS, CDR2 YFSETQ. CDR3 coding DNA: TGCGCCAGCAGCACGGAACCCGCGGTCAATGAGCAGTTCTTC. It is translated as CASSTEPAVNEQFF.

This clonotype came up many times. This chain uses TRBV19 with TRBJ1-5; TRBD1 is a possible D gene (6 bases). Germline V CDR1 and CDR2: LNHDA, SQIVND (reference sequence). The CDR3 length is 12 residues. Trimming shortened V by 9 bases and J by 0 bases, and 6 bases separated the two germline ends. In nucleotides, the CDR3 is TGTGCCAGCAGGGGTAGCAATCAGCCCCAGCATTTT. Translation: CASRGSNQPQHF.

The chain has TRBV5-1 and TRBJ1-2; 12 bases align to TRBD1. Trimming removed 0 bases from V and 6 bases from J; junction bases left unmatched: 3. Per germline, CDR1 SGHRS and CDR2 YFSETQ. The CDR3 length is 15 residues. CDR3 sequence: CASSLAGTGGNGYTF. In DNA form, the CDR3 reads TGCGCCAGCAGCTTGGCTGGGACAGGGGGCAATGGCTACACCTTC.

This clonotype has just a few counts. A much bigger clone sits one base away, suggesting this may be a read error. J is TRBJ1-1 and V is TRBV5-1; D may be TRBD1 (6 bases). The CDR3 loop spans 16 amino acids. V dropped 5 bases and J dropped 4 bases, with 21 bases sitting between them. CDR1 is SGHRS, CDR2 YFSETQ, per germline. The CDR3 loop reads CASSLWKGGPSTEAFF. DNA for the CDR3: TGCGCCAGCAGTCTCTGGAAAGGGGGGCCCAGCACTGAAGCTTTCTTT. The variable domain in full, completed from reference TRBV5-1 and TRBJ1-1, reads KAGVTQTPRYLIKTRGQQVTLSCSPISGHRSVSWYQQTPGQGLQFLFEYFSETQRNKGNFPGRFSGRQFSNSRSEMNVSTLELGDSALYLCASSLWKGGPSTEAFFGQGTRLTVV.

This clonotype was counted at least ten times. This rearrangement joins TRBV4-1 to TRBJ2-2, with 12 positions matching TRBD2. Germline values: CDR1 MGHRA, CDR2 YSYEKL. There are 17 residues in the CDR3. Trimming at V came to 4 bases and at J to 1 base, leaving 4 bases not matched to a gene. CDR3 coding DNA: TGCGCCAGCAGCCTCCTAGCGGGAGGGTTGAACACCGGGGAGCTGTTTTTT. Amino acid sequence: CASSLLAGGLNTGELFF.